This T cell receptor (beta chain) emerged from a study of identical twins. Overall study results and limits: Surplus twin overlap in beta out-of-frame sequences was less pronounced.

This clonotype showed up just a few times. The antigen remains unidentified. There are 12 residues in the CDR3. With 3 bases removed from V and 0 bases from J, the gap between germline ends came to 5 bases. Germline V gives CDR1 DFQATT, CDR2 SNEGSKA (reference sequence). TCRdb fed the 5' RACE reads into MiXCR, producing one record per CDR3 protein. The table lists roughly 720,000 distinct CDR3 sequences, roughly 20% of them singletons. The sample was also reused in another study, on T cells expressing NK-cell markers. From that second work: Six donors carried dominant NKG2C+ clonotypes that made up roughly 1.0-7.5% of their CD8+ T cells.

Sequenced input: PBMCs. The origin of this receptor is a young woman in good health. The chain recombines TRBV20-1 with TRBJ1-1; D remains unclear. CDR3 sequence (DNA): TGCAGTGCTAGCGTCATGAACACTGAAGCTTTCTTT. As protein: CSASVMNTEAFF.